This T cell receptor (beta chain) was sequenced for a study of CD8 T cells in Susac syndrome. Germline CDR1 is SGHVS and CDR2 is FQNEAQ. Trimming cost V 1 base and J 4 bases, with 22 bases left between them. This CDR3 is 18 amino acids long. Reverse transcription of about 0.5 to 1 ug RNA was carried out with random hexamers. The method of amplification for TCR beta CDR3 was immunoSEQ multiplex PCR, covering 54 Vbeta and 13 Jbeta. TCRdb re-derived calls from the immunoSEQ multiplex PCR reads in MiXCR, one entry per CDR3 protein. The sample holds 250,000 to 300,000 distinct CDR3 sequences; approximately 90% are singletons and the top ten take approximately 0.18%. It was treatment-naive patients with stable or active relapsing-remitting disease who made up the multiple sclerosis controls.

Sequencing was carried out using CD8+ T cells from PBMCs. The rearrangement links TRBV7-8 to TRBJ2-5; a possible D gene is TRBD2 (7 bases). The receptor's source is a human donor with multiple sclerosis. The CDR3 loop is CASSLGAYGGGATETQYF. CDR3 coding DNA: TGTGCCAGCAGCTTAGGGGCCTACGGTGGGGGGGCCACAGAGACCCAGTACTTC.